This is a list of T cell receptor beta chains from one sample in a study of chemoradiotherapy in HPV16-positive cancers. TCRdb's table, derived via immunoSEQ multiplex PCR, lists solely in-frame clones and lacks some. The sample includes about 13,000 clones, over 75% of them seen just once. Sequenced material: blood, taken from a patient who underwent chemoradiotherapy. The source is a human donor with HPV-associated anogenital cancer. Each CDR3 is given with its conserved first and last residue. The D gene is left open where the match is weak. Not every row has a clone size; where given, it reads once, few, many or a size class.

D | J | size | length | V | DNA | CDR3
TRBD1 | TRBJ1-1 | - | 15 | TRBV2 | TGTGCCAGCAGAGTAGACAGGGTGATGAACACTGAAGCTTTCTTT | CASRVDRVMNTEAFF
- | TRBJ1-1 | few | 13 | TRBV7-7 | TGTGCCAGCAGCTTGAAAGTGAACACTGAAGCTTTCTTT | CASSLKVNTEAFF
- | TRBJ2-5 | - | 14 | TRBV19 | TGTGCCAGTAGTATAGGGCCAGGGAGTGAGACCCAGTACTTC | CASSIGPGSETQYF
- | TRBJ1-1 | once | 13 | TRBV7-8 | TGTGCCAGCAGCTTGTCACAGGGCACTGAAGCTTTCTTT | CASSLSQGTEAFF
- | TRBJ2-7 | - | 15 | TRBV7-2 | TGTGCCAGCAGCTTAGCGGGGGGCACTAAATACGAGCAGTACTTC | CASSLAGGTKYEQYF
TRBD1 | TRBJ2-5 | - | 14 | TRBV2 | TGTGCCAGCAAACTAGGGACAGGGCAAGAGACCCAGTACTTC | CASKLGTGQETQYF
- | TRBJ2-7 | - | 15 | TRBV19 | TGTGCCAGTAGTGTAACGACAGTGGGCATATACGAGCAGTACTTC | CASSVTTVGIYEQYF
- | TRBJ2-5 | - | 16 | TRBV5-4 | TGTGCCAGCAGCAGGGGACTCAGCGCCCTCCAAGAGACCCAGTACTTC | CASSRGLSALQETQYF
TRBD1 | TRBJ2-7 | once | 14 | TRBV7-6 | TGTGCCAGCAGCTTAGAACAGGGGGGTACCGAGCAGTACTTC | CASSLEQGGTEQYF
- | TRBJ2-5 | - | 9 | TRBV6-5 | TGTGCCATGAGGGAGACCCAGTACTTC | CAMRETQYF
- | TRBJ1-1 | - | 12 | TRBV2 | TGTGCCAGCAGTGTACAAACAATTGAAGCTTTCTTT | CASSVQTIEAFF
- | TRBJ1-5 | few | 12 | TRBV30 | TGTGCCTGGAGTGATCAGCTTCGACCCCAGCATTTT | CAWSDQLRPQHF
- | TRBJ2-6 | - | 18 | TRBV12-5 | TGTGCTAGTGGTTCCCGTGGAGGGGCCCGCTCTGGGGCCAACGTCCTGACTTTC | CASGSRGGARSGANVLTF
- | TRBJ2-2 | - | 12 | TRBV5-6 | TGTGCCAGCAGCCCCTACACCGGGGAGCTGTTTTTT | CASSPYTGELFF
- | TRBJ2-5 | - | 15 | TRBV5-4 | TGTGCCAGCAGTCCCGAGGATCAGACACAAGAGACCCAGTACTTC | CASSPEDQTQETQYF
- | TRBJ1-3 | - | 19 | TRBV5-1 | TGCGCCAGCAGCCAAACCATAATTACTAATAGGGTAACTGGAAACACCATATATTTT | CASSQTIITNRVTGNTIYF
TRBD1 | TRBJ1-1 | - | 16 | TRBV10-1 | TGCGCCAGCAGTCCCACCGGGACAGGGTGGAACACTGAAGCTTTCTTT | CASSPTGTGWNTEAFF
TRBD1 | TRBJ2-1 | - | 15 | TRBV5-1 | TGCGCCAGCAGCATCAGACAGGGGGCCTACAATGAGCAGTTCTTC | CASSIRQGAYNEQFF
- | TRBJ1-1 | few | 11 | TRBV20-1 | TGCAGTGCTAGAGATCGGGGGGAAGCTTTCTTT | CSARDRGEAFF
- | TRBJ1-1 | few | 15 | TRBV5-4 | TGTGCCAGCAGCTCAAAGGGGGAATCGGACACTGAAGCTTTCTTT | CASSSKGESDTEAFF
- | TRBJ2-5 | - | 12 | TRBV30 | TGTGCCTGGAGTGTGTTCCCAGAGACCCAGTACTTC | CAWSVFPETQYF
- | TRBJ2-1 | - | 14 | TRBV9 | TGTGCCAGCAGCATCCATCTAACAGGGTATGAGCAGTTCTTC | CASSIHLTGYEQFF
TRBD1 | TRBJ1-1 | - | 15 | TRBV7-6 | TGTGCCAGCAGCCCGATCACAGGGGGTAATACTGAAGCTTTCTTT | CASSPITGGNTEAFF
- | TRBJ1-1 | - | 13 | TRBV9 | TGTGCCAGCAGCGTAGAACAGGGTGGGAGGGCTTTCTTT | CASSVEQGGRAFF
- | TRBJ2-5 | few | 16 | TRBV27 | TGTGCCAGCAGTCCCCGGACAGAGTATGGACAAGAGACCCAGTACTTC | CASSPRTEYGQETQYF
- | TRBJ2-2 | - | 15 | TRBV11-2 | TGTGCCAGCAGCCGAACACTTAGGCTATCCGGGGAGCTGTTTTTT | CASSRTLRLSGELFF
TRBD2 | TRBJ2-5 | once | 17 | TRBV5-1 | TGCGCCAGCAGCAAGGGGGGGACTAGCGGGGATCAAGAGACCCAGTACTTC | CASSKGGTSGDQETQYF
TRBD1 | TRBJ1-1 | - | 15 | TRBV6-5 | TGTGCCAGCAGTCCCACAGGGGTCTCGTACACTGAAGCTTTCTTT | CASSPTGVSYTEAFF
- | TRBJ2-3 | - | 15 | TRBV5-6 | TGTGCCAGCAGCTTGGGAGGGGTGGGCACAGATACGCAGTATTTT | CASSLGGVGTDTQYF
- | TRBJ1-2 | - | 15 | TRBV11-2 | TGTGCCAGCAGCAGCCGGCGAGGGGTTGGCTATGGCTACACCTTC | CASSSRRGVGYGYTF
- | TRBJ2-5 | - | 15 | TRBV19 | TGTGCCAGTAGTATAGCGGGGAAGAGTGGAGAGACCCAGTACTTC | CASSIAGKSGETQYF
TRBD1 | TRBJ1-2 | few | 14 | TRBV2 | TGTGCCAGCAGACAAGGACAGGGGGTGGGCGGCTACACCTTC | CASRQGQGVGGYTF
TRBD1 | TRBJ2-7 | - | 14 | TRBV14 | TGTGCCAGCAGCCCGACAGGGGTGTTTGGGGAGCAGTACTTC | CASSPTGVFGEQYF
- | TRBJ2-2 | - | 17 | TRBV6-1 | TGTGCCAGCAGTGAAGCGCTGAGGACAGTTCTCACCGGGGAGCTGTTTTTT | CASSEALRTVLTGELFF
- | TRBJ2-1 | - | 11 | TRBV6-1 | TGTGCCAGCAGTGTGAACAATGAGCAGTTCTTC | CASSVNNEQFF
- | TRBJ2-7 | - | 12 | TRBV30 | TGTGCCTGGAGTGCCATCTCCTACGAGCAGTACTTC | CAWSAISYEQYF
- | TRBJ2-1 | - | 15 | TRBV27 | TGTGCCAGCAGTTTGGCAGGGATTTTTTACAATGAGCAGTTCTTC | CASSLAGIFYNEQFF
TRBD1 | TRBJ1-3 | - | 19 | TRBV30 | TGTGCCTGGAGGGAAAGACAGGGGCCCGATTTTTACTCTGGAAACACCATATATTTT | CAWRERQGPDFYSGNTIYF
- | TRBJ2-3 | few | 14 | TRBV2 | TGTGCCAGCAAGGCGGGTGAGGGCACAGATACGCAGTATTTT | CASKAGEGTDTQYF
- | TRBJ1-5 | once | 14 | TRBV9 | TGTGCCAGCGGCCTAGGGGGAGGCCATCAGCCCCAGCATTTT | CASGLGGGHQPQHF
- | TRBJ2-1 | few | 13 | TRBV7-9 | TGTGCCAGCAGGAGGCTAGCGTTCAATGAGCAGTTCTTC | CASRRLAFNEQFF
- | TRBJ1-6 | - | 15 | TRBV27 | TGTGCCAGCAGTTTAGGGGGTCAACTTAATTCACCCCTCCACTTT | CASSLGGQLNSPLHF
TRBD1 | TRBJ2-7 | - | 15 | TRBV5-8 | TGTGCCAGCACCATTATAGTGACAGGGTCCTACGAGCAGTACTTC | CASTIIVTGSYEQYF
TRBD1 | TRBJ1-6 | - | 14 | TRBV5-3 | TGTGCCAGAAGCTTGGAGGGGGCAAGTTCACCCCTCCACTTT | CARSLEGASSPLHF
- | TRBJ1-6 | - | 16 | TRBV7-2 | TGTGCCAGCAGCCCTACCTTGACAGTGTCCTTAGGGCCCCTCCACTTT | CASSPTLTVSLGPLHF
- | TRBJ1-1 | - | 12 | TRBV11-2 | TGTGCCAGCAGCTTCCAGGGCCGTGAAGCTTTCTTT | CASSFQGREAFF
- | TRBJ1-2 | - | 13 | TRBV19 | TGTGCCAGTAGTATCGGACACGTCTATGGCTACACCTTC | CASSIGHVYGYTF